The TCR beta chain described here comes from a study of cytomegalovirus exposure and HLA in healthy donors. Overall study results and limits: The authors listed some 160 TCR beta chains as cytomegalovirus-associated. Trimming of TCR beta V- and J-genes showed a link, identified in a later analysis, to a missense DCLRE1C variant. Among TCR beta chains of equal frequency, HLA-associated ones were more clonally expanded in a later analysis. Accounts indicate the classifier identified cytomegalovirus status with strong specificity and sensitivity.

Primers included in the PCR were 60 Vbeta and 13 Jbeta primers. The assay was immunoSEQ multiplex PCR, and TCRdb's table has in-frame clones only and misses some. The sample holds roughly 92,000 clones, less than 10% seen once. To note about this clone: Its target is not known.

CDR1 SGHAT and CDR2 FQNNGV come from the germline V gene. The ends were cut back, 2 bases at V and 4 bases at J, with 9 bases in the middle. The CDR3 contains 14 residues. The rearrangement uses TRBV11-2 and TRBJ2-1; a possible D gene is TRBD2 (5 bases). What was sequenced was PBMCs. This sequence was found in a man aged 45-60 years in good health and CMV-seronegative. The CDR3 region is CASSLSGIYNEQFF. As DNA, the CDR3 is TGTGCCAGCAGCTTATCGGGAATATACAATGAGCAGTTCTTC.